These 19 T cell receptor beta chains came from one sample sequenced in a study of cytomegalovirus exposure and HLA in healthy donors. 13 Jbeta primers and 60 Vbeta primers were used for the PCR. Clones were read by immunoSEQ multiplex PCR, and TCRdb kept only the in-frame ones, dropping some. The sample holds around 130,000 clones, 83% seen once. Sequences were obtained from PBMCs. The receptor source for this set is a girl aged 2 to 9 in good health and CMV-seronegative.

This sequence joins TRBV10-2 and TRBJ2-7; D is undetermined. V lost 3 bases to trimming and J lost 7 bases, with 10 bases between them. CDR3 length: 12 amino acids. In germline, CDR1 is WSHSY, CDR2 SAAADI. The CDR3 nucleotides read TGCGCCAGCAGTGATACCCCGGGTGAGCAGTACTTC. Amino acid sequence: CASSDTPGEQYF.

The chain links TRBV9 to TRBJ1-1; 7 bases fit TRBD1. Germline CDR1 SGDLS, CDR2 YYNGEE. The CDR3 totals 15 residues. J gave up 3 bases and V 3 bases, and 8 bases lay outside the gene matches. DNA for the CDR3: TGTGCCAGCAGCGAGATAGGGGGCCGATACACTGAAGCTTTCTTT. This sequence encodes CASSEIGGRYTEAFF.

This clone occurred a few times. J is TRBJ1-5 and V is TRBV27, with TRBD1 identical over 7 bases. This CDR3 contains 13 residues. V was clipped by 4 bases and J by 9 bases; unmatched bases: 6. Germline V gives CDR1 MNHEY, CDR2 SMNVEV (reference sequence). The CDR3 sequence is CASSSPQGGPQHF. The CDR3 region has the DNA TGTGCCAGCAGTTCGCCCCAGGGGGGGCCCCAGCATTTT.

The CDR3 spells CASSLSGGSGYEQYF. As DNA, the CDR3 is TGCGCCAGCAGCCTCTCTGGCGGGAGTGGCTACGAGCAGTACTTC. The chain uses TRBV4-1 and TRBJ2-7, with 7 bases identical to TRBD2. The germline V gene encodes CDR1 MGHRA and CDR2 YSYEKL. V dropped 4 bases and J dropped 3; count of bases not matched to a gene: 9. CDR3 size: 15 residues.

V and J are TRBV5-5 and TRBJ1-2; 10 bases line up with TRBD1. V trimming: 4 bases; J trimming: 2 bases; junction bases outside the gene matches: 2. This CDR3 contains 14 residues. Germline loops: CDR1 SGHKS, CDR2 YYEKEE (reference sequence). The CDR3 coding sequence is TGTGCCAGCAGCGCGACAGGGGGCAACTATGGCTACACCTTC. Protein: CASSATGGNYGYTF.

The chain employs TRBV20-1 and TRBJ2-5; tentative D call: TRBD2 (5 bases). Per germline, CDR1 DFQATT and CDR2 SNEGSKA (reference sequence). CDR3 length: 11 amino acids. V was trimmed by 4 bases and J by 5 bases, leaving 8 bases between them. For the CDR3, the DNA is TGCAGTGCTATAAGGACTGAGACCCAGTACTTC. It translates to CSAIRTETQYF.

The genes are TRBV2 and TRBJ2-5, with TRBD2 matching over 7 bases. Germline V gene data show CDR1 as SNHLY and CDR2 as FYNNEI. Trimming took 3 bases from V and 3 from J; bases not matched to a gene: 1. This CDR3 has 13 residues. The DNA of the CDR3 is TGTGCCAGCAGTGATGGACTAGAAGAGACCCAGTACTTC. Protein product: CASSDGLEETQYF.

J is TRBJ1-5 and V is TRBV18; D uncertain. The CDR3 runs to 14 residues. V was cut by 5 bases and J by 0 bases, with 8 bases left in between. Germline V gives CDR1 KGHSH, CDR2 LQKENI. In nucleotides, the CDR3 is TGTGCCAGCTCAGGGGAGAATAGCAATCAGCCCCAGCATTTT. Translation gives CASSGENSNQPQHF.

The chain has TRBV5-1 and TRBJ2-7; perhaps TRBD2 as D (5 bases). The CDR3 has 15 residues. V lost 2 bases to trimming and J lost 1 base, with 13 bases between them. Germline assignment: CDR1 SGHRS and CDR2 YFSETQ. The CDR3 DNA is TGCGCCAGCAGCTTTGATGGATCGGGGTCCTACGAGCAGTACTTC. Its protein product is CASSFDGSGSYEQYF.

The count of this clone is one. The chain recombines TRBV12-5 with TRBJ2-7; possible D gene TRBD2, 5 bases. Germline V gives CDR1 LGHNT, CDR2 FRNRAP. Trimming removed 7 bases at V and 0 bases at J, with 13 bases between. There are 14 residues in the CDR3. The CDR3 sequence: CASARAESSYEQYF. CDR3 nucleotide sequence: TGTGCTAGTGCCCGAGCGGAGAGCTCCTACGAGCAGTACTTC.

The gene calls are TRBV6-6 and TRBJ1-3, with D possibly matching TRBD1 (5 bases). The CDR3 has 16 residues. V lost 0 bases and J 4 bases, leaving 13 bases between the germline ends. Per the germline V gene, CDR1 is MNHNY and CDR2 is SVGAGI (reference sequence). The CDR3 region is CASSYSSGQSGNTIYF. As DNA, the CDR3 is TGTGCCAGCAGTTACTCTTCCGGACAATCCGGAAACACCATATATTTT.

This clone was observed a single time. The V and J genes are TRBV9 and TRBJ1-5; D unclear. Germline V gene lookup returns CDR1 SGDLS and CDR2 YYNGEE. The CDR3 loop spans 13 amino acids. V shed 9 bases and J shed 8 bases, with 18 bases lying between them. The CDR3 reads CATAVGVWEPQHF. Written as DNA, the CDR3 is TGTGCCACCGCTGTCGGGGTTTGGGAGCCCCAGCATTTT.

This chain's CDR3 is CASSLDPGQGADTQYF. The CDR3 region has the DNA TGTGCCAGCAGCTTAGACCCGGGACAGGGGGCAGATACGCAGTATTTT. The rearrangement uses TRBV7-9 and TRBJ2-3, with TRBD1 matching 11 bases. The CDR3 loop spans 16 amino acids. The V gene's germline CDR1 is SEHNR and CDR2 FQNEAQ (reference sequence). The J segment lost 4 bases and the V segment lost 1 base, leaving 4 bases of the junction unmatched.

This chain links TRBV2 with TRBJ2-3, with D possibly matching TRBD1 (6 bases). The CDR3 consists of 14 residues. The V and J ends lost 7 bases and 0 bases respectively, with 11 bases between them. The germline V gene encodes CDR1 SNHLY and CDR2 FYNNEI. CDR3 loop: CASTDRTSTDTQYF. CDR3 sequence (DNA): TGTGCCAGCACTGACAGGACTAGCACAGATACGCAGTATTTT.

The chain recombines TRBV10-3 with TRBJ1-3, with TRBD1 matching 7 bases. This CDR3 is built from 17 residues. Germline CDR1 reads ENHRY; CDR2 reads SYGVKD. The J segment lost 0 bases and the V segment lost 3 bases, leaving 8 bases of the junction unmatched. The CDR3 nucleotides read TGTGCCATCAGTGACCCGGGACAGCCGCGCTCTGGAAACACCATATATTTT. Protein sequence: CAISDPGQPRSGNTIYF.

This chain uses TRBV7-2 with TRBJ1-2; possibly TRBD1 for D (5 bases). Germline values: CDR1 SGHTA, CDR2 FQGNSA. The germline V and J ends were trimmed by 5 bases and 1 base, with 11 bases remaining between them. The CDR3 covers 14 residues. In DNA form, the CDR3 reads TGTGCCAGCAGCCCGGGGGGGATTAACTATGGCTACACCTTC. It specifies CASSPGGINYGYTF.

The J gene is TRBJ2-7, the V gene TRBV19; possibly TRBD1 for D (8 bases). This CDR3 region has 11 residues. Trimming removed 11 bases from V and 3 bases from J, with 11 bases in between. Germline loops: CDR1 LNHDA, CDR2 SQIVND (reference sequence). The DNA for the CDR3 is TGTGCCCACAGGGGGGGCTACGAGCAGTACTTC. It yields the protein CAHRGGYEQYF.

The V and J genes are TRBV2 and TRBJ2-3; 7 bases align to TRBD1. Germline trimming cut 11 bases from V and 1 base from J; bases unmatched to any gene: 12. The CDR3 is 15 amino acids. The V gene's germline CDR1 is SNHLY and CDR2 FYNNEI. CDR3 sequence reads: CAQTPWDSRTDTQYF. The CDR3 DNA follows: TGTGCCCAGACGCCGTGGGACAGCCGCACAGATACGCAGTATTTT.

This chain joins TRBV19 and TRBJ2-5; 8 positions match TRBD2. The J call may be wrong; the DNA end is better matched by TRBJ2-7. The CDR3 totals 14 residues. The germline V gene encodes CDR1 LNHDA and CDR2 SQIVND (reference sequence). The chain's CDR3 is CASSKGTRTLEQYF. CDR3 in DNA: TGTGCCAGTAGTAAGGGGACTAGGACCCTCGAGCAGTACTTC.